This TCR beta chain was identified during a study of Graves' ophthalmopathy and Graves' hyperthyroidism. Ophthalmopathy donors showed moderate-to-severe activity, CAS ≥3, NOSPECS ≥4 and a duration under 3 months. Amplifying from RNA transcripts, the study obtained TCR beta CDR3 regions. RT-PCR was first run with HTBI primers, then multiplex PCR in a second round. TCRdb re-called the multiplex PCR reads with MiXCR, one entry per CDR3 protein. This sample yields 660,000 or so distinct CDR3 sequences, of which over 40% are seen a single time; 3.3% belongs to the top ten. This clonotype was seen ten or more times. One end of the junction is discordant with germline, which a read error may explain. Sample: peripheral blood. The receptor comes from an adult man with Graves' ophthalmopathy.

The DNA of the CDR3 is TGTGCCAGCAGCCAAGAAGATCAGCCCCAGCATTTT. Translation gives CASSQEDQPQHF. The chain recombines TRBV4-1 with TRBJ1-5, with D hard to call. The CDR3 loop spans 12 amino acids. Germline loops: CDR1 MGHRA, CDR2 YSYEKL.